This T cell receptor (beta chain) comes out of a study of T-cell reconstitution after alpha-beta-depleted transplantation in children. Study-level results: Most T-cell counts and diversity one year after the transplant came from T cells that were newly produced.

With V trimmed by 1 base and J by 7 bases, 1 base remained unmatched. The CDR3 is 13 residues long. Germline CDR1 and CDR2: SGHDN and FVKESK. Unique molecular identifiers were built into the TCRbeta library. MiXCR was run by TCRdb on the PCR reads, yielding one entry per CDR3 protein. The sample has around 500,000 distinct CDR3 sequences, more than 20% seen once. Comments on this clonotype: The antigen is undetermined.

The receptor's source is a boy in the first two years of life who had a stem cell transplant for acute myeloid leukemia, so the T cells may come from the graft donor. The sample was PBMCs, mostly from graft donor cells, taken 360 days after TCRalphabeta/CD19-depleted stem cell transplant. The J gene is TRBJ2-3, the V gene TRBV14; 8 bases match TRBD1. DNA of the CDR3: TGTGCCAGCAGCCAAGTCAGGGGGCATACGCAGTATTTT. Translation gives CASSQVRGHTQYF.